This T cell receptor beta chain was recorded in a study of T cell responses to AZD1222 COVID-19 vaccine. Study findings and constraints: Spike-wide coverage was observed for vaccine-associated CD4 TCRs, with dominant responses at 160-218 and 743-854. Two AZD1222 doses significantly raised spike-specific TCR breadth and depth over controls. The study identified only a handful of AZD1222 recipients as seropositive at baseline.

Clones were sequenced by immunoSEQ multiplex PCR, and TCRdb holds only the in-frame ones, with some missing. The profile shows 95,000 to 100,000 clones, roughly 90% of them singletons. This clone appeared a few times. What it binds is unknown. This clonotype originated in an adult who received the AZD1222 COVID-19 vaccine. This specimen consisted of peripheral blood, obtained 28 days after the second AZD1222 dose.

As DNA, the CDR3 is TGTGCCTGGAGTGTAGGGCAGCCCAATCAGCCCCAGCATTTT. It specifies CAWSVGQPNQPQHF. This rearrangement joins TRBV30 to TRBJ1-5; D unresolved. This CDR3 has 14 residues. Germline V gives CDR1 GTSNPN, CDR2 SVGIG (reference sequence). The ends were cut back, 0 bases at V and 3 bases at J, with 9 bases in the middle.